Listed below are T cell receptor beta chains from one sample, sequenced in a study of T cell responses to AZD1222 COVID-19 vaccine. The protocol was immunoSEQ multiplex PCR, while the TCRdb copy is restricted to in-frame clones and leaves out a portion. The sample has under 200,000 clones; over 75% are singletons. Specimen: peripheral blood, collected 28 days after the second AZD1222 dose. Source of these receptors: an adult who received the AZD1222 COVID-19 vaccine. The CDR3 runs from the conserved cysteine through the conserved F or W. D genes are given only for firm matches.

d_gene: TRBD2
v_gene: TRBV7-2
j_gene: TRBJ2-1
CDR3aa: CASSLGPCPSGGHTNEQFF
CDR3nt: TGTGCCAGCAGCTTAGGCCCTTGCCCCAGCGGGGGACATACAAATGAGCAGTTCTTC

d_gene: TRBD1
v_gene: TRBV7-8
j_gene: TRBJ2-7
CDR3aa: CASSLAQGWDRLASSYEQYF
CDR3nt: TGTGCCAGCAGCTTAGCCCAGGGGTGGGACAGATTGGCTAGCTCCTACGAGCAGTACTTC

d_gene: .
v_gene: TRBV24-1
j_gene: TRBJ2-5
CDR3aa: CATSERGQETQYF
CDR3nt: TGTGCCACCAGTGAAAGAGGCCAAGAGACCCAGTACTTC

d_gene: .
v_gene: TRBV5-1
j_gene: TRBJ1-1
CDR3aa: CASSDGPTNTEAFF
CDR3nt: TGCGCCAGCAGCGACGGACCGACCAACACTGAAGCTTTCTTT

d_gene: .
v_gene: TRBV3-1/TRBV3-2
j_gene: TRBJ1-5
CDR3aa: CASSQHPGQQPQHF
CDR3nt: TGTGCCAGCAGCCAGCATCCGGGACAACAGCCCCAGCATTTT

d_gene: .
v_gene: TRBV9
j_gene: TRBJ2-7
CDR3aa: CASRVNREPSYEQYF
CDR3nt: TGTGCCAGCAGAGTAAACAGGGAGCCCTCCTACGAGCAGTACTTC

d_gene: .
v_gene: TRBV14
j_gene: TRBJ2-1
CDR3aa: CASSQGPLSSYNEQFF
CDR3nt: TGTGCCAGCAGCCAAGGTCCCCTAAGCTCCTACAATGAGCAGTTCTTC

d_gene: TRBD1
v_gene: TRBV12-5
j_gene: TRBJ1-5
CDR3aa: CASGHGTGNQPQHF
CDR3nt: TGTGCTAGTGGCCACGGGACAGGCAATCAGCCCCAGCATTTT

d_gene: .
v_gene: TRBV6-2/TRBV6-3
j_gene: TRBJ2-7
CDR3aa: CASSYSDTTYF
CDR3nt: TGTGCCAGCAGTTACTCGGACACCACGTACTTC

d_gene: TRBD1
v_gene: TRBV6-5
j_gene: TRBJ2-5
CDR3aa: CASRRGRETQYF
CDR3nt: TGTGCCAGCAGGAGGGGGCGAGAGACCCAGTACTTC